This T cell receptor beta chain was recorded in a study of blood T cell repertoires in COVID-19 (dated by TCRdb to about 2020). General notes on the study: Samples from collaborators originated in the United States, Italy and Spain and spanned both the acute and convalescent phases of COVID-19. The material from the prospective study consisted of cDNA or gDNA derived from T cells, B-cell-depleted T cells, or PBMCs. The repertoires were released in a freely available public database intended as a resource for research on the immune response to SARS-CoV-2. A de-identified subject ID, COVID-19 status, age in years and sex were almost always included in the sample metadata. The dataset comprised deeply sampled blood TCRbeta repertoires from subjects exposed to, actively infected with, or recovered from COVID-19. Where HLA class I and class II types were available, the types were taken from metadata supplied by the sample provider, not from assay-based typing. The samples were drawn from two sources: the first 160 participants of the ongoing ImmuneRACE study, and 1,254 subjects contributed by 6 global collaborators. The full study reports these points: The amount of clinical and demographic metadata varied by source and participant and was provided uncurated.

Collaborating institutions collected whole blood in K2EDTA tubes following their own protocols. For TCRbeta analysis, collaborators shipped samples as frozen whole blood, isolated PBMCs, or DNA extracted from either of those sample types. TCRbeta CDR3 regions were amplified from genomic DNA by means of the immunoSEQ Assay, a bias-controlled multiplex PCR. As for how the authors treated the data: The number of nucleated cells in each sample was estimated from the amplification of reference gene primers within the assay. To quantify the absolute abundance of each unique TCRbeta CDR3 rearrangement, sequence reads were collapsed and filtered. For each sample, productive Simpson clonality was calculated by taking the square root of Simpson's diversity index across productive rearrangements. TCRdb provides this immuneACCESS table in a form limited to in-frame rearrangements. Some clones are lacking; in checked studies, under half of them reflect an unresolved V gene, and why the rest are absent is not known. Clonal size and the V and J genes are those of that table, whereas D and trimming came from the DNA. For this sample the table gives about 170,000 clones, of which around two thirds were detected only once. Less than 3% of the sample is in the top ten clones.

Turning to this clone: Its target antigen remains unknown. Within one base of it there is no much larger clone, and no base qualities were kept.

CDR1 and CDR2 are drawn from the germline V gene: LGHNA, YNFKEQ. The CDR3 spans 19 residues, from the cysteine through the phenylalanine. Just the 57-base CDR3 DNA is kept, in frame starting at base 1. Trimming accounts for 1 base at V and 0 bases at J, while the number of junction bases matched to no gene is 11. The TCR was taken from a woman aged 80 or over with acute or convalescent COVID-19. The sequence joins TRBV4-2 to TRBJ2-2; 7 middle bases align to TRBD2. Specimen: peripheral blood. The nucleotide sequence is given as TGTGCCAGCAGCCAAGTCTATTTTTCTCGGGGGGCGAACACCGGGGAGCTGTTTTTT. It specifies CASSQVYFSRGANTGELFF.